Below, 8 T cell receptor beta chains from the same sample are listed, as sequenced in a study of blood T cell repertoires in COVID-19. Profiled with immunoSEQ multiplex PCR; TCRdb holds only in-frame clones, not every one. The table lists more than 110,000 clones, 84% of them singletons, with approximately 1.8% in the top ten. The sequencing sample was made of PBMCs or T cells enriched from blood (not recorded which). These TCRs come from a woman aged 18-29 years who had been exposed to COVID-19.

The chain couples TRBV19 to TRBJ1-1; a weak D match, TRBD1 (5 bases). The CDR3 covers 14 residues. The ends were cut back, 8 bases at V and 1 base at J, with 14 bases in the middle. Germline CDR1 LNHDA, CDR2 SQIVND (reference sequence). CDR3 nucleotides: TGTGCCAGTTCTGGGGCGGTCCAGAACACTGAAGCTTTCTTT. It encodes CASSGAVQNTEAFF.

V is TRBV5-4 and J is TRBJ2-5; TRBD2 agrees at 9 bases. Losses at the gene ends were 1 base for V and 5 bases for J; bases not matched to a gene: 6. The CDR3 totals 15 residues. Per germline, CDR1 SGHNT and CDR2 YYREEE (reference sequence). DNA for the CDR3: TGTGCCAGCAGCTTGCGAGCGGGAGGAGGCGAGACCCAGTACTTC. It specifies CASSLRAGGGETQYF.

The rearrangement links TRBV28 to TRBJ1-4; D unclear. The CDR3 spans 15 residues. Trimming removed 5 bases at V and 7 bases at J, with 17 bases between. Looked up from germline, CDR1 is MDHEN and CDR2 is SYDVKM. The CDR3 coding sequence is TGTGCCAGCAGTGCCGCGGGCGAGGAAATTGAAAAACTGTTTTTT. It codes for CASSAAGEEIEKLFF.

This clone came up a few times. The chain is built from TRBV6-4 and TRBJ2-2, with D maybe TRBD2 (5 bases). Germline CDR1 MRHNA, CDR2 SNTAGT. The CDR3 has 15 residues. V was trimmed by 0 bases and J by 4 bases, leaving 9 bases between them. The CDR3 DNA reads TGTGCCAGCAGTGACTCCGGGGAGAGCACCGGGGAGCTGTTTTTT. Translation gives CASSDSGESTGELFF.

The chain links TRBV9 to TRBJ2-3; TRBD2 agrees at 8 bases. Looked up from germline, CDR1 is SGDLS and CDR2 is YYNGEE. The CDR3 is 15 residues long. V lost 1 base and J lost 4; bases outside the gene matches: 5. The CDR3, as DNA: TGTGCCAGCAGCGTAATAGCGGGAAACGCAGATACGCAGTATTTT. Residues: CASSVIAGNADTQYF.

The chain uses TRBV30 and TRBJ1-5; D is undetermined. V shed 0 bases and J shed 11 bases, with 20 bases lying between them. CDR3 size: 15 residues. Per the germline V gene, CDR1 is GTSNPN and CDR2 is SVGIG (reference sequence). The CDR3 nucleotides are TGTGCCTGGAGTGTAGGCGGACTTATACGCGGGACCCAGCATTTT. Its protein product is CAWSVGGLIRGTQHF.

V gene TRBV6-5 combines with J gene TRBJ2-1; tentatively, D is TRBD2 (5 bases). Germline V gives CDR1 MNHEY, CDR2 SVGAGI. The CDR3 is made up of 12 amino acids. Deletions cut 11 bases from V and 7 bases from J, with 15 bases between. The CDR3 DNA reads TGTGCCGTATACGGGGTCTTGAATGAGCAGTTCTTC. This translates into CAVYGVLNEQFF.

CDR3 sequence (DNA): TGTGCCAGCAGCCAAGGACCGGGGGGGTATGGCTACACCTTC. It specifies CASSQGPGGYGYTF. The rearrangement joins TRBV7-9 to TRBJ1-2; D is perhaps TRBD1 (5 bases). V lost 5 bases and J 5 bases, leaving 15 bases between the germline ends. The CDR3 totals 14 residues. The germline CDR1 and CDR2 sequences are SEHNR and FQNEAQ (reference sequence).